This T cell receptor (beta chain) was sequenced during a study of T cell responses to AZD1222 COVID-19 vaccine. CDR3 length: 17 residues. The J segment lost 5 bases and the V segment lost 0 bases, leaving 5 bases of the junction unmatched. The germline CDR1 and CDR2 sequences are LGHNT and FRNRAP. TCRdb's table, derived via immunoSEQ multiplex PCR, lists solely in-frame clones and lacks some. The table has over 90,000 clones, over 75% seen once. The starting material was peripheral blood, obtained on day 0 of AZD1222 vaccination. This receptor was taken from an adult in good health. The chain uses TRBV12-5 and TRBJ2-2, with 11 bases lining up with TRBD2. The CDR3 is CASGLVTSGGNTGELFF. The CDR3 DNA sequence: TGTGCTAGTGGTTTGGTTACTAGCGGGGGTAATACCGGGGAGCTGTTTTTT.